These T cell receptor beta chains were read from a single sample in a study of shared clonotypes between healthy human individuals. The method was immunoSEQ multiplex PCR; TCRdb's version includes in-frame clones alone and lacks a portion of them. The table has approximately 1.9 million clones, over 85% seen once. Sequencing was performed on naive CD8+ T cells from PBMCs. The source of these receptors is a man in his late teens or twenties in good health. Some clones in this sample may be carry-over from other donors' samples. CDR3s include the opening cysteine and the closing phenylalanine or tryptophan. A D gene is named only where the DNA matches it firmly. Not every row has a clone size; where given, it reads once, few, many or a size class.

TRBV2	TRBJ2-1	once	TRBD2	TGTGCCAGCGGGGGGGGGACCGATAACCCCTACAATGAGCAGTTCTTC	CASGGGTDNPYNEQFF
TRBV2	TRBJ2-7	NA	NA	TGTGCCAGCAGTGAAAGGGACGGCGACCCGAAGGCCTACGAGCAGTACTTC	CASSERDGDPKAYEQYF
TRBV10-2	TRBJ1-5	NA	TRBD1	TGCGCCAGCAGGGGACAGGGAGCGACTAGCAATCAGCCCCAGCATTTT	CASRGQGATSNQPQHF
TRBV19	TRBJ2-7	NA	NA	TGTGCCAGTAGTGGTCCATCTCACTCCGGGACCAACAACATCTACGAGCAGTACTTC	CASSGPSHSGTNNIYEQYF
TRBV7-2	TRBJ2-5	NA	NA	TGTGCCAGCAGCTTAGATCAGGAGGAGACCCAGTACTTC	CASSLDQEETQYF
TRBV27	TRBJ2-2	NA	NA	TGTGCCAGCAGTTTATCGAAGGCCGGGGAGCTGTTTTTT	CASSLSKAGELFF
TRBV2	TRBJ2-7	NA	TRBD2	TGTGCCAGCAGTGAAAGGCTAGCGGGAGGACGGCGTATCTACGAGCAGTACTTC	CASSERLAGGRRIYEQYF
TRBV28	TRBJ2-7	NA	NA	TGTGCCAGCAGTAACACAGGGGAGGTCTACGAGCAGTACTTC	CASSNTGEVYEQYF
TRBV7-9	TRBJ2-2	NA	NA	TGTGCCAGCAGATCTGGGGCCGGGGAGCTGTTTTTT	CASRSGAGELFF
TRBV5-4	TRBJ2-7	NA	NA	TGTGCCAGCACCACCTGGCCGGGACCCGCCGCCTACGAGCAGTACTTC	CASTTWPGPAAYEQYF
TRBV7-9	TRBJ1-4	once	NA	TGTGCCAGCGGTGGGTCGTGGAATAATAATGAAAAACTGTTTTTT	CASGGSWNNNEKLFF
TRBV28	TRBJ2-7	once	TRBD1	TGTGCCAGCAGACGGGACAGGGACTACTACGAGCAGTACTTC	CASRRDRDYYEQYF
TRBV7-3	TRBJ2-5	NA	TRBD2	TGTGCCAGCAGCCCAAACGGACTAGCGGGAGCGGTTCTAGAGACCCAGTACTTC	CASSPNGLAGAVLETQYF
TRBV19	TRBJ2-7	NA	NA	TGTGCCAGTAGTAGCCCTTTGGGGGGAGTCTCCTACGAGCAGTACTTC	CASSSPLGGVSYEQYF
TRBV18	TRBJ1-3	few	TRBD1	TGTGCCAGCTCACCACCAAAAGGGACAGGGGTTGGAAACACCATATATTTT	CASSPPKGTGVGNTIYF
TRBV6-5	TRBJ1-1	NA	NA	TGTGCCAGCAGTTACTCCGTGGGGGAGGTCGGGACTGAAGCTTTCTTT	CASSYSVGEVGTEAFF
TRBV30	TRBJ2-7	once	TRBD2	TGTGCCTGGAGTGTACGGCTAGCGGACTACGAGCAGTACTTC	CAWSVRLADYEQYF
TRBV19	TRBJ2-7	NA	NA	TGTGCCAGTAGTGCTAGTATGGACTACGAGCAGTACTTC	CASSASMDYEQYF
TRBV28	TRBJ2-7	NA	NA	TGTGCCAGCAGTTCCTACCTGGGACTGCACTACGAGCAGTACTTC	CASSSYLGLHYEQYF
TRBV29-1	TRBJ2-1	NA	TRBD2	TGCAGCGTTCAAGGGCTAGCGGGAGTTAACGATGAGCAGTTCTTC	CSVQGLAGVNDEQFF
TRBV5-4	TRBJ2-7	NA	NA	TGTGCCAGCAGCTTGGGGGGGAAGGACCCCTACGAGCAGTACTTC	CASSLGGKDPYEQYF
TRBV29-1	TRBJ2-1	NA	NA	TGCAGCGCCATGATGGGGGGTACAAATGAGCAGTTCTTC	CSAMMGGTNEQFF
TRBV7-9	TRBJ2-1	NA	NA	TGTGCCAGCAGCCCACCACTCGGGCGACATTACTCCTACAATGAGCAGTTCTTC	CASSPPLGRHYSYNEQFF
TRBV27	TRBJ2-1	NA	NA	TGTGCCAGCAGTTGGTCTGGGTACAATGAGCAGTTCTTC	CASSWSGYNEQFF
TRBV5-4	TRBJ2-7	NA	NA	TGTGCCAGCAGCGGGGTGGCAGACTCCTACGAGCAGTACTTC	CASSGVADSYEQYF
TRBV9	TRBJ2-1	NA	TRBD2	TGTGCCAGCAGCGCCTGGACTAGAAATTCCAATGAGCAGTTCTTC	CASSAWTRNSNEQFF
TRBV7-8	TRBJ2-3	NA	TRBD2	TGTGCCAGCAGCTTAGACGGGGGACTAGCGGGAGAAGATACGCAGTATTTT	CASSLDGGLAGEDTQYF
TRBV15	TRBJ2-2	NA	TRBD1	TGTGCCACCAGCAGAGATAGGGGACAGGGGATGGCCGGGGAGCTGTTTTTT	CATSRDRGQGMAGELFF
TRBV2	TRBJ2-7	NA	TRBD2	TGTGCCAGCAGCGAGGGACTAGCGGGAGGGCCGGCCTACGAGCAGTACTTC	CASSEGLAGGPAYEQYF
TRBV7-9	TRBJ2-7	NA	TRBD1	TGTGCCAGCAGCCAAACAGGGGGCTACGAGCAGTACTTC	CASSQTGGYEQYF
TRBV27	TRBJ2-1	NA	TRBD2	TGTGCCAGCAGTTTGAGACTAGCGGGAGGCGATGAGCAGTTCTTC	CASSLRLAGGDEQFF
TRBV5-8	TRBJ1-1	NA	NA	TGTGCCAGCAGCCACCTGGGGGACACTGAAGCTTTCTTT	CASSHLGDTEAFF
TRBV7-9	TRBJ2-2	once	NA	TGTGCCAGCAGGCCCGGAGGAACCGGGGAGCTGTTTTTT	CASRPGGTGELFF
TRBV30	TRBJ1-2	NA	NA	TGTGCCTGGAGTTCCGATTGGACAGTCGTAATCACCTTC	CAWSSDWTVVITF
TRBV28	TRBJ2-7	NA	NA	TGTGCCAGCAGTTTCGAGGTCGCCTCCTACGAGCAGTACTTC	CASSFEVASYEQYF
TRBV11-2	TRBJ1-1	NA	NA	TGTGCCAGCAGCTATCAGAGGAACACTGAAGCTTTCTTT	CASSYQRNTEAFF
TRBV4-1	TRBJ2-3	NA	TRBD2	TGCGCCAGCAGCCATCCTCTAGCGGCCACAGATACGCAGTATTTT	CASSHPLAATDTQYF
TRBV10-2	TRBJ2-1	NA	TRBD2	TGCGCCACCGGACTAGCGGCTTCATCTGAGCAGTTCTTC	CATGLAASSEQFF
TRBV29-1	TRBJ2-5	NA	NA	TGCAGCGTTAGGCAAGAGACCCAGTACTTC	CSVRQETQYF
TRBV18	TRBJ2-7	NA	NA	TGTGCCAGCTCACCATGGCGGGACCCGGAGCTACCTACCTACGAGCAGTACTTC	CASSPWRDPELPTYEQYF
TRBV13	TRBJ2-2	NA	NA	TGTGCCAGCAGCTTAGGCGCAGGGGAAGCCGGGGAGCTGTTTTTT	CASSLGAGEAGELFF
TRBV7-9	TRBJ2-7	NA	NA	TGTGCCAGCAGCTTGGGGGGAGACTACGAGCAGTACTTC	CASSLGGDYEQYF
TRBV11-2	TRBJ2-1	NA	NA	TGTGCCAGCAGCCCCGGGACTGGTTACAATGAGCAGTTCTTC	CASSPGTGYNEQFF
TRBV30	TRBJ1-3	NA	TRBD1	TGTGCCTGGGCGGCCCTCCTGGCCCCAGGGGGTGGTGGAAACACCATATATTTT	CAWAALLAPGGGGNTIYF
TRBV2	TRBJ2-3	NA	TRBD2	TGTGCCAGCAGTGCCGGACTAGCGGGAGGGTGGGATACGCAGTATTTT	CASSAGLAGGWDTQYF
TRBV4-2	TRBJ2-1	NA	TRBD2	TGTGCCAGCAGCCAAGCTGCGGTCCTAGCGGGGAATGAGCAGTTCTTC	CASSQAAVLAGNEQFF
TRBV7-8	TRBJ1-4	NA	NA	TGTGCCAGCAGCTTTTCGACAGGTGGTTGGGAAAAACTGTTTTTT	CASSFSTGGWEKLFF
TRBV27	TRBJ2-7	NA	NA	TGTGCCAGCAGTCCGCGGGGCGAGCAGTACTTC	CASSPRGEQYF
TRBV5-4	TRBJ1-2	few	NA	TGTGCCAGCAGCTTAAGGTTCAGTGGCTATGGCTACACCTTC	CASSLRFSGYGYTF
TRBV2	TRBJ2-7	NA	NA	TGTGCCAGCAGTGAAGCGGCATACGAGCAGTACTTC	CASSEAAYEQYF
TRBV7-6	TRBJ1-2	NA	TRBD1	TGTGCCAGCAGCCCGAGGACAGGGGAAGGCTACACCTTC	CASSPRTGEGYTF
TRBV6-6	TRBJ1-1	NA	NA	TGTGCCAGCAGGGGCACTGAAGCTTTCTTT	CASRGTEAFF
TRBV28	TRBJ2-2	NA	TRBD2	TGTGCCAGCAGTTTTTGGCTAGCGGGAGCCGGGGAGCTGTTTTTT	CASSFWLAGAGELFF
TRBV27	TRBJ2-1	NA	NA	TGTGCCAGCAGTTTACCCGGCGGCGCCGAGCAGTTCTTC	CASSLPGGAEQFF
TRBV7-2	TRBJ2-1	NA	NA	TGTGCCAGCAGCTTAGGTGGACTTGGGGCAGGCTGGAGAAACAATGAGCAGTTCTTC	CASSLGGLGAGWRNNEQFF
TRBV5-5	TRBJ1-5	NA	NA	TGTGCCAGCAGCGAGAGGGACCCTCGAAGCCAGCCCCAGCATTTT	CASSERDPRSQPQHF
TRBV6-1	TRBJ2-7	NA	NA	TGTGCCAGCAGTGAATTTAAATCCACCTACGAGCAGTACTTC	CASSEFKSTYEQYF
TRBV2	TRBJ2-1	NA	TRBD2	TGTGCCAGCAGGGTAGCTAGCGGGAGTCCAAATGAGCAGTTCTTC	CASRVASGSPNEQFF
TRBV28	TRBJ2-1	NA	NA	TGTGCCAGCAGGGGTGGACTACGCAATGAGCAGTTCTTC	CASRGGLRNEQFF